This T cell receptor beta chain emerged from a study of identical twins. Study outcomes and limitations: Fewer insertions were carried by abundant cord blood beta clonotypes, but none was seen in memory repertoires. Researchers caution that invariant MAIT and iNKT cells could partly confound zero-insertion analyses. Beta out-of-frame sequences showed weaker excess twin sharing.

This CDR3 comprises 14 residues. V gave up 6 bases and J gave up 0 bases, with 9 bases separating them. The germline V gene has CDR1 MNHGY and CDR2 SVAAGI. In this sample, this clonotype turned up a few times. Its antigen remains unidentified. TCRdb re-analysed the 5' RACE reads in MiXCR, keeping a single row per CDR3 protein. Among about 790,000 distinct CDR3 sequences listed, 15% to 20% were seen once. These data were also reused for a study on T cells expressing NK-cell markers. Per that study: The study found these clonotypes also leading the CD3+CD56-NKG2C+ fraction in several donors.

The sequenced material came from PBMCs. This chain joins TRBV6-9 and TRBJ1-3; no firm D call. This clonotype was sampled from a woman aged 18 to 35 in good health. The CDR3 DNA reads as TGTGCCAGCAGGCCCACCTCCTCTGGAAACACCATATATTTT. Protein: CASRPTSSGNTIYF.